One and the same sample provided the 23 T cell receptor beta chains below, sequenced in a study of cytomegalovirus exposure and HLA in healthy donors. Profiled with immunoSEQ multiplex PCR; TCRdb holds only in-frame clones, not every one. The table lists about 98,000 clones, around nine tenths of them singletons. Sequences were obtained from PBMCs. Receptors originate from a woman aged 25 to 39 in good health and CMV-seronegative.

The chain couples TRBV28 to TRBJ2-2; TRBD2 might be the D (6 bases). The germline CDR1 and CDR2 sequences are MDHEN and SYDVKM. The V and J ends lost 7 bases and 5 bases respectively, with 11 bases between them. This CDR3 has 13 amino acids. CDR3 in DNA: TGTGCCAGCATGGGCGGGAAAACCGGGGAGCTGTTTTTT. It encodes CASMGGKTGELFF.

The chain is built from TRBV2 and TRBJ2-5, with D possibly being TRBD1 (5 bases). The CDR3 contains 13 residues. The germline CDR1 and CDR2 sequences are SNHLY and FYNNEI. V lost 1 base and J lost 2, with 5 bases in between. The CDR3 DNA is TGTGCCAGCAGTGAAGAGGGGCAAGAGACCCAGTACTTC. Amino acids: CASSEEGQETQYF.

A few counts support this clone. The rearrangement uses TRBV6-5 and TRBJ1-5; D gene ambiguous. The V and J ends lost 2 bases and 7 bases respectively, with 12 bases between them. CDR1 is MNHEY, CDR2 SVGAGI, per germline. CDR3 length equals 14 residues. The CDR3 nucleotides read TGTGCCAGCAGTTACGGCAGGTCAGTGCAGCCCCAGCATTTT. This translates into CASSYGRSVQPQHF.

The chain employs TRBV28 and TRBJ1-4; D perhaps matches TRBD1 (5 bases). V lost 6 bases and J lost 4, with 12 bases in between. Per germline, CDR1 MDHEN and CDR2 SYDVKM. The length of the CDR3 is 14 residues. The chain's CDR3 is CASSPTVNNEKLFF. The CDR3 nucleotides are TGTGCCAGCAGCCCGACAGTTAATAATGAAAAACTGTTTTTT. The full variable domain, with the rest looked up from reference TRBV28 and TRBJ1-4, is DVKVTQSSRYLVKRTGEKVFLECVQDMDHENMFWYRQDPGLGLRLIYFSYDVKMKEKGDIPEGYSVSREKKERFSLILESASTNQTSMYLCASSPTVNNEKLFFGSGTQLSVL.

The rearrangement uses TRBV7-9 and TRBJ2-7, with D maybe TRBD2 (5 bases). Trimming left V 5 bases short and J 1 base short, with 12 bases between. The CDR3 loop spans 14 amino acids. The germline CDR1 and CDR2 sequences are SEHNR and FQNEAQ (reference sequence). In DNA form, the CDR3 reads TGTGCCAGCAGCGAAGGACTGATTTCCTACGAGCAGTACTTC. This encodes CASSEGLISYEQYF.

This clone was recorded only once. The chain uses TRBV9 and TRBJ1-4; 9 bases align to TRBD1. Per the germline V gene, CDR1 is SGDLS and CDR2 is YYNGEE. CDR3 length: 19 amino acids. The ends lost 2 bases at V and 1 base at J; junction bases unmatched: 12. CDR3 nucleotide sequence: TGTGCCAGCAGCGTTGATACCGGGACAGGGAGGCAAACTAATGAAAAACTGTTTTTT. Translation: CASSVDTGTGRQTNEKLFF.

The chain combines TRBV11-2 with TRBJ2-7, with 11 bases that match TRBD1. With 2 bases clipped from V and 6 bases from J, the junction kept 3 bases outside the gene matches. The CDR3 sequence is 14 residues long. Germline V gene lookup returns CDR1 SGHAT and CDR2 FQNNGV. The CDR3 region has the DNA TGTGCCAGCAGCTTACCTGGGACAGGGGGCGAGCAGTACTTC. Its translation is CASSLPGTGGEQYF.

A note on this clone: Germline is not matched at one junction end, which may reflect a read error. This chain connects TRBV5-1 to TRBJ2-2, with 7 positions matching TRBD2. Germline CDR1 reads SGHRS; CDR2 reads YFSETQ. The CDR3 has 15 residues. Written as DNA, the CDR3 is TGCGCCAGCAGATTGGGAGGGTTAAGCACCGGGGAGCTGTTTTTT. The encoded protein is CASRLGGLSTGELFF.

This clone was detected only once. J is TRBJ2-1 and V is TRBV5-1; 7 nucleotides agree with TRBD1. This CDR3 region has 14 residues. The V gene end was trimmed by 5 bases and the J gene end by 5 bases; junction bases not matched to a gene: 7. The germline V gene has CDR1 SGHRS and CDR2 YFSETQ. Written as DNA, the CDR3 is TGCGCCAGCAGAAAGGGGGCAGGGAACAATGAGCAGTTCTTC. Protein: CASRKGAGNNEQFF.

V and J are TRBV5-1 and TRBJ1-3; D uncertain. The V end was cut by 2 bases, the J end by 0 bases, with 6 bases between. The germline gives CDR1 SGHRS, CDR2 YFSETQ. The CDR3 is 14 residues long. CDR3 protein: CASSFESSGNTIYF. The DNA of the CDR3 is TGCGCCAGCAGCTTCGAGAGCTCTGGAAACACCATATATTTT.

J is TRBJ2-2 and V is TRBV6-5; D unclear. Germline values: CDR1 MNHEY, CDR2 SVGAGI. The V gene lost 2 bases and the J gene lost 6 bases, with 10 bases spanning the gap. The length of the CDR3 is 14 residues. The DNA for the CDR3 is TGTGCCAGCAGTTACAATCGAGGTGCCGGGGAGCTGTTTTTT. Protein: CASSYNRGAGELFF.

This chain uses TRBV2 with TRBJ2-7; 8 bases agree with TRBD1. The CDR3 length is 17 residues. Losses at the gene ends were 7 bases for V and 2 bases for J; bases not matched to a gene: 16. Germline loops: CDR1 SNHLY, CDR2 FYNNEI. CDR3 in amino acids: CASIPSTGVNIAYEQYF. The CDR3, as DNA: TGTGCCAGCATACCGTCGACAGGGGTGAATATCGCCTACGAGCAGTACTTC. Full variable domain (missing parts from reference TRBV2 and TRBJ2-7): EPEVTQTPSHQVTQMGQEVILRCVPISNHLYFYWYRQILGQKVEFLVSFYNNEISEKSEIFDDQFSVERPDGSNFTLKIRSTKLEDSAMYFCASIPSTGVNIAYEQYFGPGTRLTVT.

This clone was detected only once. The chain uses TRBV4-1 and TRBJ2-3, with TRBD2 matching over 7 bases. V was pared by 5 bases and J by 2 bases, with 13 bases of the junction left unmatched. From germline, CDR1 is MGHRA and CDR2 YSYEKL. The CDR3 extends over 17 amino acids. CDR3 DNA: TGCGCCAGCAGCTCAACCAACGGGGGGACCTACACAGATACGCAGTATTTT. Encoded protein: CASSSTNGGTYTDTQYF.

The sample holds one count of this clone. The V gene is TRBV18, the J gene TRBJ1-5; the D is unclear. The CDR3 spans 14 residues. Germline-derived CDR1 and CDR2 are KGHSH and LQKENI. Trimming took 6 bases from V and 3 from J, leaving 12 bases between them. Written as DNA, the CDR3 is TGTGCCAGCTCCCTTGGGAGGGCCAATCAGCCCCAGCATTTT. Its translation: CASSLGRANQPQHF. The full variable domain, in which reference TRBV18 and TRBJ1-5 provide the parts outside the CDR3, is NAGVMQNPRHLVRRRGQEARLRCSPMKGHSHVYWYRQLPEEGLKFMVYLQKENIIDESGMPKERFSAEFPKEGPSILRIQQVVRGDSAAYFCASSLGRANQPQHFGDGTRLSIL.

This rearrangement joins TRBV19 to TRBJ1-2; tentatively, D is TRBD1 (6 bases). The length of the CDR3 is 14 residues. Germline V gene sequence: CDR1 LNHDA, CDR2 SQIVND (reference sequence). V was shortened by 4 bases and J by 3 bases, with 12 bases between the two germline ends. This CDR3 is CASSKQGSHYGYTF. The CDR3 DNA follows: TGTGCCAGTAGTAAGCAGGGGAGTCACTATGGCTACACCTTC. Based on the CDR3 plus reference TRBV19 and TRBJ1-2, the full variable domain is DGGITQSPKYLFRKEGQNVTLSCEQNLNHDAMYWYRQDPGQGLRLIYYSQIVNDFQKGDIAEGYSVSREKKESFPLTVTSAQKNPTAFYLCASSKQGSHYGYTFGSGTRLTVV.

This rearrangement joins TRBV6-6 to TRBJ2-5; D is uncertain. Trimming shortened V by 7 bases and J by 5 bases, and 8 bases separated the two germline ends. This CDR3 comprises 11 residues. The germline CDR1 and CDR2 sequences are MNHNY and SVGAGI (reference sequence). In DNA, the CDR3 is TGTGCCAGCACTGCAGCGGAGACCCAGTACTTC. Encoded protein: CASTAAETQYF.

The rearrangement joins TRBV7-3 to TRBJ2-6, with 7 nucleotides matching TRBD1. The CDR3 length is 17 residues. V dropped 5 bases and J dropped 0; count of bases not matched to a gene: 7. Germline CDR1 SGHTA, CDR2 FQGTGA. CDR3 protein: CASSIQGTNSGANVLTF. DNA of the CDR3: TGTGCCAGCAGCATACAGGGGACCAACTCTGGGGCCAACGTCCTGACTTTC.

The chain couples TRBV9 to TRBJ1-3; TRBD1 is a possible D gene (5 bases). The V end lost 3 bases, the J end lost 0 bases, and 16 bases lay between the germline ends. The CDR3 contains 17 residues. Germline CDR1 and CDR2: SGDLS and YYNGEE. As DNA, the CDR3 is TGTGCCAGCAGCGGCCGACGGGGGGAGGACTCTGGAAACACCATATATTTT. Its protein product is CASSGRRGEDSGNTIYF.

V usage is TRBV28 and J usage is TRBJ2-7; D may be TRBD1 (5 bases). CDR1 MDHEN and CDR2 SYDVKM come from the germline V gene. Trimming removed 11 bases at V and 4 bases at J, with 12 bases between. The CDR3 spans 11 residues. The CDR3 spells CAAGSLYEQYF. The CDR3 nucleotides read TGTGCCGCAGGGTCTTTGTACGAGCAGTACTTC.

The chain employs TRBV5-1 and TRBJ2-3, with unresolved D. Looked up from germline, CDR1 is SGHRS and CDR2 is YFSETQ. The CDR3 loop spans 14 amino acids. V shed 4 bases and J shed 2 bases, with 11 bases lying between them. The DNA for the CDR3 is TGCGCCAGCAGCGCCTCAAGCTTCACAGATACGCAGTATTTT. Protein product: CASSASSFTDTQYF. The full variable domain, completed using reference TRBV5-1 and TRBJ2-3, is KAGVTQTPRYLIKTRGQQVTLSCSPISGHRSVSWYQQTPGQGLQFLFEYFSETQRNKGNFPGRFSGRQFSNSRSEMNVSTLELGDSALYLCASSASSFTDTQYFGPGTRLTVL.

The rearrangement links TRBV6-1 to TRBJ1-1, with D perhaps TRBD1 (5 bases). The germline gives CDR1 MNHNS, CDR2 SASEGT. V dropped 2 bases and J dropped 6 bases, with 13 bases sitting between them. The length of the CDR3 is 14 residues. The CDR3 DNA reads TGTGCCAGCAGTGAAATGAGTCGGGGGGCTGAAGCTTTCTTT. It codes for CASSEMSRGAEAFF.

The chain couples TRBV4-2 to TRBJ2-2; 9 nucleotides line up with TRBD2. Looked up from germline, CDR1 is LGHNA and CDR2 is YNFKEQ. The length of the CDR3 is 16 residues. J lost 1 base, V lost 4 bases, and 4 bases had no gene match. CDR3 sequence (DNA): TGTGCCAGCAGCCTGTATAGCGGGGGGAACACCGGGGAGCTGTTTTTT. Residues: CASSLYSGGNTGELFF.

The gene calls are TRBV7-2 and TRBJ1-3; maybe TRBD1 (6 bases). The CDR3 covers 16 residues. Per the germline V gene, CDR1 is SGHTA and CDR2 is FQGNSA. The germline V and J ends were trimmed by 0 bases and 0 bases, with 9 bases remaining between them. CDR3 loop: CASSLAGASSGNTIYF. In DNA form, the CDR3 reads TGTGCCAGCAGCTTAGCGGGGGCAAGCTCTGGAAACACCATATATTTT.